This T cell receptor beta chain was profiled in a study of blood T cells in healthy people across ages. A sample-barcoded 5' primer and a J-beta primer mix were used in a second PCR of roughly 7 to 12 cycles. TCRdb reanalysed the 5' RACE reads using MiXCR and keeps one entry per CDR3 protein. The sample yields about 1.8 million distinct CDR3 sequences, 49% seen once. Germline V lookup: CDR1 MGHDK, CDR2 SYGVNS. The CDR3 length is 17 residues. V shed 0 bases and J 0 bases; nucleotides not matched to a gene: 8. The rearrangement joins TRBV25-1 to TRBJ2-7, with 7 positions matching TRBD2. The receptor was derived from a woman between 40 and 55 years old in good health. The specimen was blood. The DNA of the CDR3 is TGTGCCAGCAGTGAATATGGGGTCGGCGGGAGCTCCTACGAGCAGTACTTC. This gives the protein CASSEYGVGGSSYEQYF.